This T cell receptor (beta chain) emerged from a study of T cell responses to AZD1222 COVID-19 vaccine. Study-wide background: Pooled together were second doses at about 4 or about 12 weeks. Notes on the study in general: Reports say nearly half of spike-specific TCRs go after unmutated variant regions. Elevations in Spike-specific TCR breadth and depth followed administration of two AZD1222 doses. Mostly white British, mostly female donors; authors suggested clonal diversity may be underestimated.

TCRdb's copy holds only in-frame clones and misses some; the assay was immunoSEQ multiplex PCR. The profile covers more than 110,000 clones, with over 85% appearing a single time and approximately 6% taken by the ten largest. CDR1 is SEHNR, CDR2 FQNEAQ, per germline (reference sequence). CDR3 length: 15 amino acids. The J segment lost 6 bases and the V segment lost 4 bases, leaving 4 bases of the junction unmatched. Of note for this clone: Its antigen remains unknown.

This chain links TRBV7-9 with TRBJ2-2, with 11 bases matching TRBD1. The specimen was peripheral blood, collected on day 0 of AZD1222 vaccination. The receptor's source is an adult in good health. As DNA, the CDR3 is TGTGCCAGCAGCTCCCGGGGACAGGGGGCCGGGGAGCTGTTTTTT. It translates to CASSSRGQGAGELFF.